The entry below gives a single T cell receptor (beta chain) sequence along with its context. This sample was included in a study of CD8 T cells in Susac syndrome. Reverse transcription of about 0.45 to 1 ug RNA used random hexamers. TCRdb used MiXCR to reprocess the immunoSEQ multiplex PCR reads, holding one entry per CDR3 protein. This repertoire shows 100,000 to 150,000 distinct CDR3 sequences, 90% to 95% found once; its top ten account for over 0.065%. The CDR3 sequence is 15 residues long. The V gene's germline CDR1 is DFQATT and CDR2 SNEGSKA (reference sequence). Trimming removed 0 bases from V and 3 bases from J; junction bases left unmatched: 3.

The sample taken for sequencing was CD4+ T cells from PBMCs. This chain links TRBV20-1 with TRBJ2-1; 9 bases fit TRBD2. The receptor was derived from a human donor in good health. CDR3 amino acids: CSARETSGRYNEQFF. CDR3 DNA sequence: TGCAGTGCTAGAGAAACTAGCGGGCGCTACAATGAGCAGTTCTTC.